These 8 T cell receptor beta chains came from one sample sequenced in a study of response to subunit inactivated influenza vaccine. TCRdb recomputed calls from the RT-PCR reads with MiXCR, one row per CDR3 protein. This sample has more than 700,000 distinct CDR3 sequences; about 20% occur once, and the top ten carry roughly 10%. Material: PBMCs from blood, obtained around 5 days after vaccination. These receptors all stem from a man aged 50-60 years who received an inactivated influenza vaccine.

The chain recombines TRBV5-1 with TRBJ1-1; 7 bases are a match to TRBD1. Germline CDR1 is SGHRS and CDR2 is YFSETQ. This CDR3 has 14 residues. V was pared by 0 bases and J by 5 bases, with 4 bases of the junction left unmatched. The CDR3 DNA reads as TGCGCCAGCAGCTTGGAGGGGGCATGGACTGAAGCTTTCTTT. This gives the protein CASSLEGAWTEAFF.

The chain couples TRBV27 to TRBJ2-7, with 8 bases fitting TRBD2. The length of the CDR3 is 15 residues. The germline CDR1 and CDR2 sequences are MNHEY and SMNVEV (reference sequence). Unmatched junction bases numbered 6, after V lost 3 bases and J lost 2 bases. CDR3 nucleotide sequence: TGTGCCAGCAGTTTCAGTAGCGGGGAAACCTACGAGCAGTACTTC. It yields the protein CASSFSSGETYEQYF.

This clonotype has ten or more counts. The chain is built from TRBV12-3 or TRBV12-4 and TRBJ2-1, with 11 bases aligning to TRBD1. The ends lost 2 bases at V and 6 bases at J; junction bases unmatched: 3. CDR3 length: 15 residues. The CDR3 DNA reads as TGTGCCAGCAGTTTACGGGACAGGGGGAGCAATGAGCAGTTCTTC. This sequence encodes CASSLRDRGSNEQFF.

Ten or more counts support this clonotype. V and J are TRBV11-2 and TRBJ2-5; D gene uncertain. Trimming removed 5 bases from V and 5 bases from J, with 18 bases in between. The CDR3 is made up of 15 amino acids. Germline CDR1 SGHAT, CDR2 FQNNGV. CDR3 residues: CASSRTGAHGETQYF. The CDR3 DNA follows: TGTGCCAGCAGCCGAACCGGAGCACACGGGGAGACCCAGTACTTC.

The chain recombines TRBV5-5 with TRBJ2-3; 9 bases align to TRBD1. Germline V gene lookup returns CDR1 SGHKS and CDR2 YYEKEE (reference sequence). With 4 bases clipped from V and 4 bases from J, the junction kept 13 bases outside the gene matches. This CDR3 contains 17 residues. This CDR3 reads CASSPSRTGGRADTQYF. CDR3 coding DNA: TGTGCCAGCAGCCCGTCAAGAACAGGGGGCCGAGCAGATACGCAGTATTTT.

This clonotype was counted between two and nine times. The rearrangement joins TRBV25-1 to TRBJ2-3; 9 bases fit TRBD2. There are 12 residues in the CDR3. CDR1 and CDR2 from the germline V gene are MGHDK and SYGVNS. After removal of 9 bases from V and 6 bases from J, the junction contained 4 bases not matched to a gene. The CDR3 nucleotides are TGTGCCAGTAAGCGGGGGGCGGATACGCAGTATTTT. It specifies CASKRGADTQYF.

The CDR3 nucleotides are TGTGCCAGCAGTTTTAGCCCTCAGCCCCAGCATTTT. It translates to CASSFSPQPQHF. The chain is built from TRBV12-3 or TRBV12-4 and TRBJ1-5, with D uncertain. This CDR3 comprises 12 residues. V was trimmed by 3 bases and J by 6 bases, leaving 6 bases between them.

This clonotype showed up just a few times. The genes are TRBV29-1 and TRBJ1-1; a possible D gene is TRBD1 (5 bases). Germline V gene data show CDR1 as SQVTM and CDR2 as ANQGSEA. The V end was cut by 0 bases, the J end by 5 bases, with 13 bases between. This CDR3 has 14 amino acids. CDR3 bases: TGCAGCGTTGAAGACCTCAGGGATGGTACTGAAGCTTTCTTT. This encodes CSVEDLRDGTEAFF.